A selection of T cell receptor beta chains follows, all from one sample in a study of blood T cell repertoires in COVID-19. Profiled with immunoSEQ multiplex PCR; TCRdb holds only in-frame clones, not every one. Of approximately 250,000 clones in the sample, around 89% are singletons; the top ten hold around 4%. The sample comprised PBMCs or T cells enriched from blood (not recorded which). The receptors here all came from a woman in her thirties who had recovered from COVID-19. The CDR3 runs from the conserved cysteine through the conserved F or W. The D gene is left open where the match is weak. Where a row states a size, it is once, few, many or the class of an expanded clone; other rows omit it.

size: .
J: TRBJ2-3
V: TRBV9
D: TRBD2
CDR3: CASSAGLAGSTDTQYF
DNA: TGTGCCAGCAGCGCGGGACTAGCGGGAAGCACAGATACGCAGTATTTT

size: .
J: TRBJ2-7
V: TRBV3-1/TRBV3-2
D: .
CDR3: CASSQGASASYEQYF
DNA: TGTGCCAGCAGCCAAGGGGCTAGCGCTTCCTACGAGCAGTACTTC

size: .
J: TRBJ2-7
V: TRBV28
D: .
CDR3: CASTRGGGRTYEQYF
DNA: TGTGCCAGCACCCGAGGGGGCGGGAGGACCTACGAGCAGTACTTC

size: .
J: TRBJ1-1
V: TRBV11-2
D: TRBD1
CDR3: CASSFGTGVSRAFF
DNA: TGTGCCAGCAGCTTTGGGACAGGGGTGAGCAGGGCTTTCTTT

size: .
J: TRBJ2-3
V: TRBV4-3
D: TRBD2
CDR3: CASSQEFSGRPDTQYF
DNA: TGCGCCAGCAGCCAAGAATTTAGCGGGAGACCAGATACGCAGTATTTT

size: .
J: TRBJ2-3
V: TRBV7-3
D: TRBD2
CDR3: CASSLKGRGTDTQYF
DNA: TGTGCCAGCAGCTTAAAGGGGAGGGGCACAGATACGCAGTATTTT

size: .
J: TRBJ1-1
V: TRBV5-1
D: .
CDR3: CASSPTGGNTEAFF
DNA: TGCGCCAGCAGTCCTACGGGGGGGAACACTGAAGCTTTCTTT

size: .
J: TRBJ2-5
V: TRBV28
D: TRBD2
CDR3: CASSWTSGQETQYF
DNA: TGTGCCAGCAGCTGGACTAGCGGTCAAGAGACCCAGTACTTC

size: few
J: TRBJ1-3
V: TRBV30
D: .
CDR3: CAWTSLGLGNTIYF
DNA: TGTGCCTGGACCTCATTAGGACTCGGAAACACCATATATTTT

size: .
J: TRBJ1-2
V: TRBV30
D: TRBD1
CDR3: CARSGQGIDGYTF
DNA: TGTGCGAGGTCGGGACAGGGGATAGATGGCTACACCTTC

size: .
J: TRBJ1-3
V: TRBV5-4
D: TRBD1
CDR3: CASSLGGTDSGNTIYF
DNA: TGTGCCAGCAGCTTGGGGGGGACAGACTCTGGAAACACCATATATTTT

size: few
J: TRBJ2-7
V: TRBV19
D: TRBD2
CDR3: CASLGGNYEQYF
DNA: TGTGCCAGTTTGGGGGGGAACTACGAGCAGTACTTC

size: .
J: TRBJ1-1
V: TRBV7-9
D: TRBD1
CDR3: CASSSRTGWNTEAFF
DNA: TGTGCCAGCAGCTCGCGGACAGGCTGGAACACTGAAGCTTTCTTT

size: .
J: TRBJ1-2
V: TRBV4-3
D: .
CDR3: CASSQDLRVFGYTF
DNA: TGCGCCAGCAGCCAAGATCTCAGGGTTTTCGGCTACACCTTC

size: .
J: TRBJ2-7
V: TRBV27
D: TRBD1
CDR3: CASSLGYRQGNNEQYF
DNA: TGTGCCAGCAGTTTGGGGTACAGACAGGGGAATAACGAGCAGTACTTC

size: .
J: TRBJ2-3
V: TRBV7-8
D: .
CDR3: CASTDGGRRDTQYF
DNA: TGTGCCAGCACCGATGGGGGGAGGAGAGATACGCAGTATTTT

size: .
J: TRBJ1-3
V: TRBV19
D: TRBD1
CDR3: CASRRQGIAGNTIYF
DNA: TGTGCCAGCCGCCGACAGGGGATCGCTGGAAACACCATATATTTT

size: .
J: TRBJ2-1
V: TRBV2
D: TRBD2
CDR3: CASSLSSGSYNEQFF
DNA: TGTGCCAGCAGTCTTTCTAGCGGGAGTTACAATGAGCAGTTCTTC

size: .
J: TRBJ1-2
V: TRBV11-2
D: TRBD1
CDR3: CASTPDRGYGYTF
DNA: TGTGCCAGCACCCCCGACAGGGGTTACGGCTACACCTTC

size: .
J: TRBJ1-6
V: TRBV19
D: .
CDR3: CASNQGTGSPLHF
DNA: TGTGCCAGTAATCAGGGGACGGGCTCACCCCTCCACTTT

size: .
J: TRBJ2-1
V: TRBV28
D: .
CDR3: CASSMQREQFF
DNA: TGTGCCAGCAGTATGCAGCGGGAGCAGTTCTTC

size: .
J: TRBJ2-7
V: TRBV15
D: TRBD1
CDR3: CATGTALYEQYF
DNA: TGTGCCACCGGGACAGCCCTCTACGAGCAGTACTTC

size: .
J: TRBJ2-3
V: TRBV19
D: TRBD2
CDR3: CASRSPSGKGTDTQYF
DNA: TGTGCCAGTAGGAGTCCTAGCGGGAAAGGCACAGATACGCAGTATTTT

size: .
J: TRBJ2-5
V: TRBV9
D: TRBD2
CDR3: CASSVGTSGRETQYF
DNA: TGTGCCAGCAGCGTGGGAACTAGCGGGAGAGAGACCCAGTACTTC

size: .
J: TRBJ1-1
V: TRBV18
D: .
CDR3: CASSPSGGYTEAFF
DNA: TGTGCCAGCTCCCCTTCTGGGGGGTACACTGAAGCTTTCTTT

size: .
J: TRBJ1-3
V: TRBV7-2
D: .
CDR3: CASGHTSGNTIYF
DNA: TGTGCCAGCGGCCACACCTCTGGAAACACCATATATTTT

size: .
J: TRBJ1-2
V: TRBV6-5
D: TRBD1
CDR3: CASRKGAGYGYTF
DNA: TGTGCCAGCAGAAAGGGGGCGGGGTATGGCTACACCTTC

size: .
J: TRBJ1-2
V: TRBV5-4
D: .
CDR3: CAGGVNQNYGYTF
DNA: TGTGCCGGCGGAGTGAACCAGAACTATGGCTACACCTTC

size: .
J: TRBJ2-1
V: TRBV29-1
D: .
CDR3: CSVEDHLAPYNEQFF
DNA: TGCAGCGTTGAAGATCACCTAGCGCCCTACAATGAGCAGTTCTTC

size: .
J: TRBJ1-1
V: TRBV6-2/TRBV6-3
D: .
CDR3: CASSYQGRGWLTEAFF
DNA: TGTGCCAGCAGTTATCAAGGGAGGGGATGGCTCACTGAAGCTTTCTTT

size: .
J: TRBJ1-3
V: TRBV12-3/TRBV12-4
D: .
CDR3: CATGSSGNTIYF
DNA: TGTGCCACCGGGAGCTCTGGAAACACCATATATTTT

size: .
J: TRBJ2-1
V: TRBV2
D: TRBD2
CDR3: CASSLTLAGRTNEQFF
DNA: TGTGCCAGCAGTCTAACACTAGCGGGAAGAACCAATGAGCAGTTCTTC

size: .
J: TRBJ1-4
V: TRBV7-3
D: TRBD1
CDR3: CASSWTGGEKLFF
DNA: TGTGCCAGCAGCTGGACAGGGGGGGAAAAACTGTTTTTT

size: .
J: TRBJ2-2
V: TRBV4-3
D: .
CDR3: CASSQDVTITGELFF
DNA: TGCGCCAGCAGCCAAGATGTGACAATCACCGGGGAGCTGTTTTTT

size: .
J: TRBJ1-3
V: TRBV19
D: .
CDR3: CASSMGGPGNTIYF
DNA: TGTGCCAGTAGTATGGGGGGACCTGGAAACACCATATATTTT

size: .
J: TRBJ1-5
V: TRBV7-8
D: .
CDR3: CASSLVPRMVGNQPQHF
DNA: TGTGCCAGCAGCTTAGTCCCCAGAATGGTTGGCAATCAGCCCCAGCATTTT

size: .
J: TRBJ1-1
V: TRBV6-4
D: TRBD1
CDR3: CASSPDRGRVIPEAFF
DNA: TGTGCCAGCAGTCCGGACAGGGGGCGAGTGATTCCTGAAGCTTTCTTT

size: .
J: TRBJ2-1
V: TRBV2
D: .
CDR3: CASKYSNLRRTGNEQFF
DNA: TGTGCCAGCAAGTATTCGAACCTCCGGCGCACGGGAAATGAGCAGTTCTTC

size: .
J: TRBJ1-1
V: TRBV30
D: .
CDR3: CAWRGSYGNTEAFF
DNA: TGTGCCTGGAGGGGCAGCTACGGGAACACTGAAGCTTTCTTT

size: .
J: TRBJ1-2
V: TRBV27
D: .
CDR3: CASSLYPETRDGYTF
DNA: TGTGCCAGCAGTTTATATCCCGAAACCCGAGATGGCTACACCTTC

size: .
J: TRBJ1-4
V: TRBV10-3
D: .
CDR3: CAISTGLADEKLFF
DNA: TGTGCCATCAGTACAGGATTAGCGGATGAAAAACTGTTTTTT

size: .
J: TRBJ1-1
V: TRBV5-1
D: .
CDR3: CASSPRGQNTEAFF
DNA: TGCGCCAGCAGCCCCCGAGGCCAGAACACTGAAGCTTTCTTT

size: .
J: TRBJ2-7
V: TRBV19
D: .
CDR3: CASSLGSGYEQYF
DNA: TGTGCCAGTAGTTTGGGCAGCGGCTACGAGCAGTACTTC

size: .
J: TRBJ1-2
V: TRBV6-1
D: TRBD1
CDR3: CASSEGTGSGYTF
DNA: TGTGCCAGCAGTGAGGGGACAGGGTCTGGCTACACCTTC

size: .
J: TRBJ1-1
V: TRBV10-3
D: .
CDR3: CAISEVMAGNTEAFF
DNA: TGTGCCATCAGTGAGGTGATGGCAGGAAACACTGAAGCTTTCTTT

size: .
J: TRBJ2-1
V: TRBV9
D: TRBD2
CDR3: CASSSPQGGVFGTYNEQFF
DNA: TGTGCCAGCAGCTCCCCCCAGGGAGGGGTCTTTGGGACCTACAATGAGCAGTTCTTC

size: .
J: TRBJ1-1
V: TRBV19
D: .
CDR3: CASSQNLRAFF
DNA: TGTGCCAGTAGCCAGAACTTGAGGGCTTTCTTT

size: .
J: TRBJ2-1
V: TRBV7-9
D: TRBD1
CDR3: CASSPPGQVVNEQFF
DNA: TGTGCCAGCAGCCCCCCGGGACAGGTCGTCAATGAGCAGTTCTTC

size: .
J: TRBJ2-2
V: TRBV19
D: TRBD2
CDR3: CASSKASGDTGELFF
DNA: TGTGCCAGTAGTAAGGCTAGCGGGGACACCGGGGAGCTGTTTTTT

size: once
J: TRBJ1-1
V: TRBV28
D: TRBD1
CDR3: CASSWLPGQGGWTEAFF
DNA: TGTGCCAGCAGTTGGCTGCCCGGACAGGGCGGGTGGACTGAAGCTTTCTTT

size: .
J: TRBJ1-2
V: TRBV13
D: TRBD1
CDR3: CASSLGRNRGRDYGYTF
DNA: TGTGCCAGCAGCTTAGGGAGAAACAGGGGGCGAGACTATGGCTACACCTTC

size: .
J: TRBJ2-1
V: TRBV28
D: .
CDR3: CASSLSSRNEQFF
DNA: TGTGCCAGCAGTTTGTCTAGCCGCAATGAGCAGTTCTTC

size: .
J: TRBJ2-7
V: TRBV28
D: .
CDR3: CASTGQTLYEQYF
DNA: TGTGCCAGCACAGGGCAAACCCTCTACGAGCAGTACTTC

size: .
J: TRBJ2-2
V: TRBV29-1
D: TRBD1
CDR3: CSVKDRGTTGELFF
DNA: TGCAGCGTGAAGGACAGGGGTACCACCGGGGAGCTGTTTTTT

size: .
J: TRBJ2-2
V: TRBV3-1/TRBV3-2
D: .
CDR3: CASSPGVDTGELFF
DNA: TGTGCCAGCAGCCCAGGGGTAGACACCGGGGAGCTGTTTTTT

size: .
J: TRBJ1-1
V: TRBV3-1/TRBV3-2
D: .
CDR3: CASSQDFIRGNTEAFF
DNA: TGTGCCAGCAGCCAAGATTTCATCAGGGGTAACACTGAAGCTTTCTTT